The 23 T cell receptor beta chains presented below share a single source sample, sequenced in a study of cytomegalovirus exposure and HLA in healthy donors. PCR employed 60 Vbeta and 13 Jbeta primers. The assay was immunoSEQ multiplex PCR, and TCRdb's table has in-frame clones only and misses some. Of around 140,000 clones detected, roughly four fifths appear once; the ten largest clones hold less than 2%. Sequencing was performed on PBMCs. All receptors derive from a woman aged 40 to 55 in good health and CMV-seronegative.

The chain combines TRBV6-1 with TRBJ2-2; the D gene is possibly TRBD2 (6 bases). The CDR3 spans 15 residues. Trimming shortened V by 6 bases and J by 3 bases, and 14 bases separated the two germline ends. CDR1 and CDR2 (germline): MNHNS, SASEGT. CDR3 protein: CASRPGTDDTGELFF. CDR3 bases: TGTGCCAGCAGGCCCGGGACTGACGACACCGGGGAGCTGTTTTTT.

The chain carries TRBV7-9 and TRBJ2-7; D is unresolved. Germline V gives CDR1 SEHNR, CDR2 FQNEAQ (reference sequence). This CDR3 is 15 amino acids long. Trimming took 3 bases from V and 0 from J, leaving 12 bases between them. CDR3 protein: CASSFARLSSYEQYF. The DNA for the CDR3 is TGTGCCAGCAGCTTTGCACGCCTCAGCTCCTACGAGCAGTACTTC.

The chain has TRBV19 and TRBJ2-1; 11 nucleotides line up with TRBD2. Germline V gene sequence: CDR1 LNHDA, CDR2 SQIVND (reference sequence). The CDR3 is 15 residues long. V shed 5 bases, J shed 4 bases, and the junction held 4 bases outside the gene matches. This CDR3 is CASSPSGRTYNEQFF. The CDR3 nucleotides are TGTGCCAGTAGTCCTAGCGGGAGGACATACAATGAGCAGTTCTTC. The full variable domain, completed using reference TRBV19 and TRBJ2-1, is DGGITQSPKYLFRKEGQNVTLSCEQNLNHDAMYWYRQDPGQGLRLIYYSQIVNDFQKGDIAEGYSVSREKKESFPLTVTSAQKNPTAFYLCASSPSGRTYNEQFFGPGTRLTVL.

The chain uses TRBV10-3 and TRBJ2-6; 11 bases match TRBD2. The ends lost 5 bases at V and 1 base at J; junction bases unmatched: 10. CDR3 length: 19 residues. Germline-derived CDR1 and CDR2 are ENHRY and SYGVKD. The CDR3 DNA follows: TGTGCCATCAGTTCGGGACTAGCGGAAAGGGCGTCTGGGGCCAACGTCCTGACTTTC. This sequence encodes CAISSGLAERASGANVLTF.

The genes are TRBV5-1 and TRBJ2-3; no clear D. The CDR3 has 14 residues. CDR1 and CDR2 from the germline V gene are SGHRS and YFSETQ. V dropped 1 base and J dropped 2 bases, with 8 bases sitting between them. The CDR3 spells CASSLISVTDTQYF. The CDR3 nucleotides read TGCGCCAGCAGCTTGATTTCGGTCACAGATACGCAGTATTTT.

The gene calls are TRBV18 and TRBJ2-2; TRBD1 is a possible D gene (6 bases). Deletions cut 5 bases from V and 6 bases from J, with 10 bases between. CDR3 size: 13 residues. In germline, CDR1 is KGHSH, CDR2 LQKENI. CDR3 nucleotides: TGTGCCAGCTCATCCAGGGGTTCCGGGGAGCTGTTTTTT. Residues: CASSSRGSGELFF.

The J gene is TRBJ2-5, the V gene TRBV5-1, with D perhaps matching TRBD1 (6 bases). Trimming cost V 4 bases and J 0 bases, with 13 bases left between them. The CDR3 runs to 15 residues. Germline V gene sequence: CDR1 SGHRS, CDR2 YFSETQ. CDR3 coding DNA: TGCGCCAGCAGCCTGGAAACAGGGTACCAAGAGACCCAGTACTTC. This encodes CASSLETGYQETQYF.

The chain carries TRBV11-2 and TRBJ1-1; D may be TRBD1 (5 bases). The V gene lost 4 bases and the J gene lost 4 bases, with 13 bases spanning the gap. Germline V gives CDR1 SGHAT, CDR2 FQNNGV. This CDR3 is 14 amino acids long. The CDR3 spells CASSWAQGFTEAFF. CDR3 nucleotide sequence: TGTGCCAGCAGCTGGGCCCAGGGTTTCACTGAAGCTTTCTTT.

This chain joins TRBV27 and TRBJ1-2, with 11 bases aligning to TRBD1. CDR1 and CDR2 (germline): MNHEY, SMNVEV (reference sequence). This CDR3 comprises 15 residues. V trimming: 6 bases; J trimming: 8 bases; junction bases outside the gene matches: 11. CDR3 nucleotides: TGTGCCAGCAGAAATCCCGGGACAGGGGGTGGAGGCTACACCTTC. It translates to CASRNPGTGGGGYTF.

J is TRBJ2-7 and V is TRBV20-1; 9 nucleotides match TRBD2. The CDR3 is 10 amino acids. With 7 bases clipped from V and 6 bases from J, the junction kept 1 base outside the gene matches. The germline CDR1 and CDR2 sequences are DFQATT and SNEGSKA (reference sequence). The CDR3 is CSVAGVEQYF. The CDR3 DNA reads TGCAGTGTAGCGGGAGTCGAGCAGTACTTC.

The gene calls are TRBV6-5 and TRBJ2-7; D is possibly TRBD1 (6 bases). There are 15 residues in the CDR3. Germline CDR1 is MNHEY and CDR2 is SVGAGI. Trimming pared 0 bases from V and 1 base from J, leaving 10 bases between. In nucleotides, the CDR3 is TGTGCCAGCAGTTACTCCCTGACAGGATCCTACGAGCAGTACTTC. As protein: CASSYSLTGSYEQYF.

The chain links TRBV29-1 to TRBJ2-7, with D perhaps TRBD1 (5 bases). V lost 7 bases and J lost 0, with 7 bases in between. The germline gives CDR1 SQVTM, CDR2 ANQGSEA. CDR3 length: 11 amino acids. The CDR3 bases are TGCAGCGGCAGGGTCTCCTACGAGCAGTACTTC. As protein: CSGRVSYEQYF.

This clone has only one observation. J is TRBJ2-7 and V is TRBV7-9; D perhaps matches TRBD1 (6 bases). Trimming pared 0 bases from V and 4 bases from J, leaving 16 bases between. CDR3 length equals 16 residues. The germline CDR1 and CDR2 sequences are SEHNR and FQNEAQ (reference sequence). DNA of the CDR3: TGTGCCAGCAGCTTAGCGCTAATGGGGGCAAGGTACGAGCAGTACTTC. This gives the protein CASSLALMGARYEQYF.

The CDR3 reads CASIMTSGLRIHEQYF. CDR3 in DNA: TGTGCCAGCATTATGACTAGCGGGCTCAGAATACACGAGCAGTACTTC. The rearrangement uses TRBV28 and TRBJ2-7, with 10 bases that match TRBD2. In germline, CDR1 is MDHEN, CDR2 SYDVKM. CDR3 length: 16 residues. V trimming: 7 bases; J trimming: 5 bases; junction bases outside the gene matches: 14.

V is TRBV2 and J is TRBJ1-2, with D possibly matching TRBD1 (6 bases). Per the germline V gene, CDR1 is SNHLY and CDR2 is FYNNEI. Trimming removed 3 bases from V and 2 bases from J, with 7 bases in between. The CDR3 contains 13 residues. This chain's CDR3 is CASSDQGNYGYTF. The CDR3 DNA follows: TGTGCCAGCAGTGACCAGGGGAACTATGGCTACACCTTC.

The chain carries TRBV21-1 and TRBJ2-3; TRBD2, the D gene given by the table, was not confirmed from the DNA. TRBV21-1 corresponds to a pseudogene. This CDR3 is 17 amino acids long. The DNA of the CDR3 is TGTGCCAGCCGTAAAAGGACTAGCGGGACATGCACAGATACGCAGTATTTT. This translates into CASRKRTSGTCTDTQYF.

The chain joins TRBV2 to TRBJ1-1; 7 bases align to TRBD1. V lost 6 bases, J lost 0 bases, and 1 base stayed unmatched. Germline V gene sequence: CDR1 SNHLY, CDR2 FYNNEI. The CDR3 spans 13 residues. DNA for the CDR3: TGTGCCAGCAGACAGGGGTTGAACACTGAAGCTTTCTTT. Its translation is CASRQGLNTEAFF.

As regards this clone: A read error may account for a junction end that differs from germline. The CDR3 DNA sequence: TGCGCCAGCAGCAAAGAACAGGCAACTAATGAAAAACTGTTTTTT. Its translation: CASSKEQATNEKLFF. The chain couples TRBV4-3 to TRBJ1-4; D may be TRBD1 (5 bases). Germline V gene lookup returns CDR1 LGHNA and CDR2 YSLEER. CDR3 length: 15 amino acids.

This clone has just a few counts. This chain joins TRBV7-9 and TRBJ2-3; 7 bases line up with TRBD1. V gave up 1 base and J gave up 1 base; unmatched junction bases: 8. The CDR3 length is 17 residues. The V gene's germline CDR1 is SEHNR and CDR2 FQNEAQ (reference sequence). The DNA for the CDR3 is TGTGCCAGCAGCTTAGAGAGATTAGGGACAGGCACAGATACGCAGTATTTT. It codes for CASSLERLGTGTDTQYF.

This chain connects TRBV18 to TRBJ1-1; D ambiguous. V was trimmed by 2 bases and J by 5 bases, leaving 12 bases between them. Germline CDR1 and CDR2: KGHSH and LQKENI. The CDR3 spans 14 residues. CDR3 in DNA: TGTGCCAGCTCACCAAGGGCAGGACTAACTGAAGCTTTCTTT. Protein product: CASSPRAGLTEAFF.

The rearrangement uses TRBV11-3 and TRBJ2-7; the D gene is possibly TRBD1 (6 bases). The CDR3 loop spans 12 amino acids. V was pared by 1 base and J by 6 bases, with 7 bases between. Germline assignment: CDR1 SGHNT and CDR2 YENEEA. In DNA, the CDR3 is TGTGCCAGCAGCTTAGGAGGGGGCGAGCAGTACTTC. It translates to CASSLGGGEQYF.

CDR3 loop: CASSLELLSTLSPDTQYF. CDR3 bases: TGTGCCAGCAGCTTAGAGCTACTATCAACGCTGTCCCCAGATACGCAGTATTTT. V is TRBV7-8 and J is TRBJ2-3; the D is unclear. Germline CDR1 is SGHVS and CDR2 is FQNEAQ. V was cut by 1 base and J by 4 bases, with 21 bases left in between. This CDR3 contains 18 residues.

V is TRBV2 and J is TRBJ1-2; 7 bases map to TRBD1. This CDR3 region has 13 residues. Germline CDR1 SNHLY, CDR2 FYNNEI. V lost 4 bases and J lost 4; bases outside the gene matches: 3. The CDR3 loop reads CASSGDSFYGYTF. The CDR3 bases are TGTGCCAGCAGTGGGGACAGCTTCTATGGCTACACCTTC.